This is a list of T cell receptor beta chains from one sample in a study of blood T cell repertoires in COVID-19. TCRdb's copy holds only in-frame clones and misses some; the assay was immunoSEQ multiplex PCR. The data hold more than 65,000 clones, with 65% to 85% observed a single time. The source material was peripheral blood. These receptor sequences come from a woman aged 45-60 years with acute or convalescent COVID-19. The CDR3 runs from the conserved cysteine through the conserved F or W.

14	TRBV2	TRBJ2-7	CASTVLAGPVEQYF
12	TRBV7-9	TRBJ2-7	CASQDQFYEQYF
14	TRBV7-2	TRBJ1-2	CASSLGGLDYGYTF
13	TRBV14	TRBJ1-2	CASSPDSGYGYTF
16	TRBV18	TRBJ1-1	CASSPRKAPGNTEAFF
16	TRBV27	TRBJ1-5	CASSLGSAGGNQPQHF
12	TRBV11-1	TRBJ1-1	CASSFSETEAFF
12	TRBV19	TRBJ1-2	CASSMPLQGYTF
15	TRBV21-1	TRBJ2-1	CARGWDRGRGYEQFF
16	TRBV4-2	TRBJ1-2	CASSQEGRGPGYGYTF
14	TRBV3-1/TRBV3-2	TRBJ2-3	CASSQGLSTDTQYF
17	TRBV27	TRBJ2-1	CASSLREPSGGYNEQFF
15	TRBV2	TRBJ1-6	CASSDHTGEISPLHF
15	TRBV6-5	TRBJ1-1	CASKVFLNEGTEAFF
15	TRBV11-1	TRBJ2-7	CASSLGGLAAYERYF
14	TRBV6-2/TRBV6-3	TRBJ2-7	CASSYRERVGEQYF
18	TRBV6-6	TRBJ1-1	CASSPHGGTGGAKTEAFF
16	TRBV28	TRBJ2-3	CASSSEAGGSTDTQYF
17	TRBV7-2	TRBJ1-6	CASSWFGGQGTNSPLHF
15	TRBV4-2	TRBJ2-1	CASSQPGLAGSEQFF
15	TRBV6-4	TRBJ1-1	CASSEQGGLVTEAFF
13	TRBV5-4	TRBJ1-1	CASSLATNSEAFF
17	TRBV4-3	TRBJ2-2	CASSHLTGQGNTGELFF
17	TRBV3-1/TRBV3-2	TRBJ2-1	CASSQARGAPSVNEQFF
21	TRBV7-3	TRBJ2-3	CASSPSFLDRGVSLAFHTQYF
16	TRBV15	TRBJ2-1	CATSRDLSGRNDEQFF
15	TRBV6-2/TRBV6-3	TRBJ2-1	CASSYLGLQYNEQFF
15	TRBV6-5	TRBJ1-2	CASSYSGGIGEGYTF
16	TRBV21-1	TRBJ2-3	CASSPWTTESTDTQYF
18	TRBV28	TRBJ2-1	CASSLWIPGQGSNNEQFF
15	TRBV5-6	TRBJ2-7	CASSLVLVTGYEQYF
13	TRBV7-2	TRBJ2-5	CASSAGLAQTQYF
14	TRBV2	TRBJ1-5	CASTVQGARQPQHF
13	TRBV30	TRBJ1-4	CAWSVLVGGKLFF
13	TRBV6-1	TRBJ1-2	CASSEGQGAAYTF
17	TRBV30	TRBJ1-2	CAWSLRDTRPSNYGYTF
14	TRBV29-1	TRBJ2-1	CSVDGLAGENEQFF
16	TRBV9	TRBJ2-3	CASSVAAGGSTDTQYF
13	TRBV5-1	TRBJ1-1	CASNDRVNTEAFF
15	TRBV19	TRBJ1-1	CASSETGFSGTEAFF
13	TRBV11-2	TRBJ2-5	CASSRSDQETQYF
15	TRBV6-5	TRBJ1-2	CASSYGDRGNYGYTF
16	TRBV5-4	TRBJ2-1	CASSAGTGGLYNEQFF
16	TRBV4-3	TRBJ2-1	CASSQGGVAVGNEQFF
15	TRBV28	TRBJ2-2	CASSLLAGGATELFF
14	TRBV11-2	TRBJ2-7	CASNQGQGPYEQYF